These 16 T cell receptor beta chains share one sample of origin, sequenced in a study of shared clonotypes between healthy human individuals. The method was immunoSEQ multiplex PCR; TCRdb's version includes in-frame clones alone and lacks a portion of them. The table shows millions of clones, with just under 95% occurring only once. Naive CD8 isolation took CD45RO-negative cells positively selected for CCR7 and excluded terminally differentiated effector memory CD45RA+ cells. The sequenced material came from naive CD8+ T cells sorted from blood. These receptors were collected from a young man in good health.

V and J are TRBV28 and TRBJ1-2, with 11 bases matching TRBD1. Germline V gene sequence: CDR1 MDHEN, CDR2 SYDVKM. This CDR3 contains 14 residues. Germline trimming cut 7 bases from V and 5 bases from J; bases unmatched to any gene: 6. The CDR3 DNA sequence: TGTGCCAGCAACCCCGGGACAGGGGGATATGGCTACACCTTC. The encoded protein is CASNPGTGGYGYTF.

V is TRBV30 and J is TRBJ1-1; D uncertain. Germline assignment: CDR1 GTSNPN and CDR2 SVGIG (reference sequence). V lost 4 bases and J lost 8, with 14 bases in between. CDR3 length: 12 residues. The CDR3 spells CAWNHGPPEAFF. CDR3 bases: TGTGCCTGGAATCACGGCCCGCCCGAAGCTTTCTTT.

V is TRBV7-9 and J is TRBJ2-2; D possibly matches TRBD1 or TRBD2 (5 bases each). The CDR3 has 15 residues. The V and J ends lost 5 bases and 2 bases respectively, with 12 bases between them. Germline lookup yields CDR1 SEHNR and CDR2 FQNEAQ (reference sequence). The CDR3 bases are TGTGCCAGCAGCCCGGACGGGACCAACACCGGGGAGCTGTTTTTT. It yields the protein CASSPDGTNTGELFF.

This rearrangement joins TRBV6-5 to TRBJ1-2; D gene unclear. This CDR3 comprises 14 residues. Germline-derived CDR1 and CDR2 are MNHEY and SVGAGI. The V gene lost 0 bases and the J gene lost 4 bases, with 9 bases spanning the gap. The CDR3 DNA is TGTGCCAGCAGTTACTCCAGTGAGAGCTATGGCTACACCTTC. Its protein is CASSYSSESYGYTF.

The chain combines TRBV7-9 with TRBJ2-3; TRBD1 might be the D (5 bases). The CDR3 length is 16 residues. Between the trimmed V and J ends, which lost 0 bases and 4 bases, there was a span of 14 bases. Germline V lookup: CDR1 SEHNR, CDR2 FQNEAQ (reference sequence). The CDR3 loop reads CASSLAGPPSADTQYF. The CDR3 DNA reads as TGTGCCAGCAGCTTAGCGGGGCCTCCGAGCGCAGATACGCAGTATTTT.

This chain connects TRBV4-1 to TRBJ2-1; 7 bases map to TRBD1. J gave up 4 bases and V 4 bases, and 10 bases lay outside the gene matches. CDR1 MGHRA and CDR2 YSYEKL come from the germline V gene. The CDR3 is 16 residues long. CDR3 in DNA: TGCGCCAGCAGCCGAGGAGTGGGGACAGTTTACAATGAGCAGTTCTTC. Its protein product is CASSRGVGTVYNEQFF.

This chain links TRBV2 with TRBJ2-7, with D perhaps matching TRBD2 (6 bases). Germline CDR1 SNHLY, CDR2 FYNNEI. V was clipped by 8 bases and J by 2 bases, with 16 bases between them. The CDR3 sequence is 14 residues long. CDR3 coding DNA: TGTGCCAGCGGGGTGGTTGGGGAGGCCTACGAGCAGTACTTC. This encodes CASGVVGEAYEQYF.

V gene TRBV28 combines with J gene TRBJ1-1; no clear D. Trimming removed 6 bases from V and 0 bases from J, with 14 bases in between. Germline CDR1 is MDHEN and CDR2 is SYDVKM. The CDR3 has 15 residues. DNA of the CDR3: TGTGCCAGCAGAAGATGGCGGGCCATGAACACTGAAGCTTTCTTT. Protein product: CASRRWRAMNTEAFF.

To note about this clone: Other DNA sequences from this sample encode an identical CDR3 as well. The chain couples TRBV27 to TRBJ2-2; 9 nucleotides align to TRBD1. Trimming at V came to 5 bases and at J to 5 bases, leaving 6 bases not matched to a gene. The CDR3 loop spans 15 amino acids. CDR1 MNHEY and CDR2 SMNVEV come from the germline V gene (reference sequence). The CDR3 loop is CASSLGTGNTGELFF. DNA for the CDR3: TGTGCCAGCAGTCTAGGGACAGGGAATACCGGGGAGCTGTTTTTT.

About this clone: Other DNA sequences in the same sample also yield this CDR3. The rearrangement joins TRBV6-5 to TRBJ2-1; D might be TRBD2 (5 bases). This CDR3 region has 14 residues. In germline, CDR1 is MNHEY, CDR2 SVGAGI. V lost 0 bases and J lost 4, with 7 bases in between. The CDR3 sequence is CASSYSSGYNEQFF. The CDR3 DNA sequence: TGTGCCAGCAGTTACTCGTCGGGGTACAATGAGCAGTTCTTC.

The sample holds one count of this clone. The chain links TRBV7-6 to TRBJ2-5; D may be TRBD1 (5 bases). This CDR3 has 14 residues. V shed 3 bases and J shed 0 bases, with 8 bases lying between them. Germline V gives CDR1 SGHVS, CDR2 FNYEAQ. The CDR3 here is CASSLDTYQETQYF. CDR3 DNA sequence: TGTGCCAGCAGCTTGGACACCTACCAAGAGACCCAGTACTTC.

This rearrangement joins TRBV6-5 to TRBJ2-7, with D unresolved. From germline, CDR1 is MNHEY and CDR2 SVGAGI. The CDR3 is made up of 14 amino acids. Trimming removed 3 bases at V and 5 bases at J, with 14 bases between. CDR3 residues: CASSYQGWSDEQYF. The CDR3 nucleotides read TGTGCCAGCAGTTATCAAGGGTGGAGTGACGAGCAGTACTTC.

The V call is TRBV5-1, the J call TRBJ2-7; TRBD2 agrees at 9 bases. There are 15 residues in the CDR3. Germline V gene lookup returns CDR1 SGHRS and CDR2 YFSETQ. V trimming: 0 bases; J trimming: 5 bases; junction bases outside the gene matches: 6. The CDR3 nucleotides read TGCGCCAGCAGCTTGGCCGGGACTAGCATGAACGAGCAGTACTTC. Its translation: CASSLAGTSMNEQYF.

This chain joins TRBV2 and TRBJ1-2; possible D gene TRBD1, 5 bases. The CDR3 runs 12 residues. V was clipped by 7 bases and J by 6 bases, with 12 bases between them. CDR1 and CDR2 from the germline V gene are SNHLY and FYNNEI. CDR3 in DNA: TGTGCCAGCACTAGGGGTATCGATGGCTACACCTTC. Protein sequence: CASTRGIDGYTF.

The chain joins TRBV28 to TRBJ2-1; maybe TRBD2 (5 bases). V gave up 5 bases and J gave up 10 bases, with 18 bases separating them. The CDR3 runs 14 residues. Germline-derived CDR1 and CDR2 are MDHEN and SYDVKM. The CDR3 region has the DNA TGTGCCAGCAGTCCGAGGGAAGGACTCAGGGAGCAGTTCTTC. Amino acids: CASSPREGLREQFF.

The V and J genes are TRBV6-5 and TRBJ2-5; D not certain. Trimming took 2 bases from V and 7 from J, leaving 11 bases between them. The CDR3 spans 13 residues. Germline V gives CDR1 MNHEY, CDR2 SVGAGI. The CDR3 DNA reads as TGTGCCAGCAGTTACGGGTCCGGCGGGACCCAGTACTTC. It is translated as CASSYGSGGTQYF.